This T cell receptor beta chain was identified in a study of cytomegalovirus exposure and HLA in healthy donors. At the level of the study: The use of the same platform for the 120 validation repertoires and the roughly 700 first-cohort repertoires was reported by a later analysis. Study results and caveats: TCR beta chains numbering some 160 were designated cytomegalovirus-associated. Both high specificity and high sensitivity reportedly marked the classifier's diagnosis of cytomegalovirus status.

The donors were part of the validation cohort, which consisted of some 120 subjects and was separate from the first cohort of several hundred subjects. With regard to this clone: What it binds is not known.

Assay used: immunoSEQ multiplex PCR; TCRdb lists only in-frame clones, some missing. Of fewer than 55,000 clones listed, around 91% are singletons. The sequenced sample was PBMCs. The receptor was derived from a man younger than 35 in good health and CMV-seronegative.

This CDR3 is CASSVSGTSGYNEQFF. Here the CDR3 DNA reads TGTGCCAGCAGTGTCTCCGGGACTAGCGGGTACAATGAGCAGTTCTTC. The V call is TRBV6-4, the J call TRBJ2-1, with 12 bases lining up with TRBD2. The germline gives CDR1 MRHNA, CDR2 SNTAGT. The V and J ends lost 4 bases and 4 bases, in that order; junction bases with no gene match: 5. The CDR3 extends over 16 amino acids.